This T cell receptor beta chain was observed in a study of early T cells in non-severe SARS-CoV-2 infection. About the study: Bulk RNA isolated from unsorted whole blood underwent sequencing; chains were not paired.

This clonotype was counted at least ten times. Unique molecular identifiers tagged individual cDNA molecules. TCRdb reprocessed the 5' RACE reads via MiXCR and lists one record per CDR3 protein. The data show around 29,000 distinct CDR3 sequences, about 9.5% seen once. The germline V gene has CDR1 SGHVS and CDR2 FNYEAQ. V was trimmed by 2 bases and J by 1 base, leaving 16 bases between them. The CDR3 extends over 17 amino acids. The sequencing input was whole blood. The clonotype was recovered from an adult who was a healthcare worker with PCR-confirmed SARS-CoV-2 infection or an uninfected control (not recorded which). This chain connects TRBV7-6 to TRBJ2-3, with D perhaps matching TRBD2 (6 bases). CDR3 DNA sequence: TGTGCCAGCAGCTTATGGTCCGGTAGCGGAGGCACAGATACGCAGTATTTT. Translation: CASSLWSGSGGTDTQYF. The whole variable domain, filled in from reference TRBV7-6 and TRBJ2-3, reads GAGVSQSPRYKVTKRGQDVALRCDPISGHVSLYWYRQALGQGPEFLTYFNYEAQQDKSGLPNDRFSAERPEGSISTLTIQRTEQRDSAMYRCASSLWSGSGGTDTQYFGPGTRLTVL.